This T cell receptor beta chain was retrieved from a study of blood T cell repertoires in COVID-19. Study overall: COVID-19 samples, acute and convalescent, were from the United States, Italy and Spain. T cells, B-cell-depleted T cells, or PBMCs supplied cDNA or gDNA.

Looked up from germline, CDR1 is SGHDN and CDR2 is FVKESK. The length of the CDR3 is 14 residues. Trimming stripped 2 bases from V and 1 base from J, with 5 bases between. Study processing details: Researchers report that nucleated cell counts were estimated from reference gene primer amplification. Profiling relied on immunoSEQ multiplex PCR, and the TCRdb table lists in-frame clones only, not all of them. That table gives V, J and clone size, and the DNA gave D and trimming. The data contain hundreds of thousands of clones, 75% to 85% of them singletons. Seattle researchers signed up patients amid active infection and tracked them longitudinally.

The sequence came from a woman aged 80 or over with COVID-19, enrolled during active disease. Sample: peripheral blood. The genes are TRBV14 and TRBJ2-2; D remains ambiguous. In DNA, the CDR3 is TGTGCCAGCAGCCAATTCCTGAACACCGGGGAGCTGTTTTTT. Translation: CASSQFLNTGELFF.